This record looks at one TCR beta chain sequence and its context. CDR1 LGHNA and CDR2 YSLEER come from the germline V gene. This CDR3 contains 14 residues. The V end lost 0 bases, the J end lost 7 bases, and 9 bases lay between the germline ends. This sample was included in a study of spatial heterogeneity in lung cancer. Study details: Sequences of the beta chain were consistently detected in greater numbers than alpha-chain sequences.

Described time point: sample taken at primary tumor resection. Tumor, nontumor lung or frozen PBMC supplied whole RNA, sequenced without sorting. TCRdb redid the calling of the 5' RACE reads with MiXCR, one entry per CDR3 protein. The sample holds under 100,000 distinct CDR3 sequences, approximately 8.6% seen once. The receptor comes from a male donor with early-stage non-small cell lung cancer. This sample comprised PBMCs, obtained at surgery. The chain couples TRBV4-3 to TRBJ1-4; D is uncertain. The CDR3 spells CASSQEYSIEKLFF. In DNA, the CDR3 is TGCGCCAGCAGCCAAGAGTACAGTATTGAAAAACTGTTTTTT.